These T cell receptor beta chains were read from a single sample in a study of cytomegalovirus exposure and HLA in healthy donors. Profiling relied on immunoSEQ multiplex PCR, and the TCRdb table lists in-frame clones only, not all of them. The sample consists of about 150,000 clones, 85% to 90% of them appearing once. Sequencing was done on a sample of PBMCs. All receptors derive from a human donor in good health. The conserved cysteine and the conserved F or W are not part of the CDR3 here.

ASSSSSAADTGELF,TRBJ2-2,TRBV28
ASSLGHHLNTEAF,TRBJ1-1,TRBV5-1
ASSETSGSSDTQY,TRBJ2-3,TRBV6-1
SVDSPGGSYNEQF,TRBJ2-1,TRBV29-1
ASSFGRMNTIY,TRBJ1-3,TRBV28
ASSLARDTEAF,TRBJ1-1,TRBV5-6
ASSYGGGSNYGYT,TRBJ1-2,TRBV6-5
ASSLGAGTYEQY,TRBJ2-7,TRBV5-4
ASRSGSGVAGELF,TRBJ2-2,TRBV19
ASSILTSGATDTQY,TRBJ2-3,TRBV7-6
ASSTQGRRETQY,TRBJ2-5,TRBV19
ASSTPGQKTYEQY,TRBJ2-7,TRBV19
ASSLQGRDTDTQY,TRBJ2-3,TRBV4-1
ASRGRELATNEKLF,TRBJ1-4,TRBV2
ASRQGRNSNQPQH,TRBJ1-5,TRBV6-5
ASSESGLLYGYT,TRBJ1-2,TRBV2
ASSLWTGAGELF,TRBJ2-2,TRBV19
ASSPPGLAGAYEQY,TRBJ2-7,TRBV28
ASSPRRYRGFNNQPQH,TRBJ1-5,TRBV6-8
ASSVASTVAGSGYEQF,TRBJ2-1,TRBV9
ASSSIAGGTNEQF,TRBJ2-1,TRBV27
ASSPLGGGVSYEQY,TRBJ2-7,TRBV11-2
ASSSDRGRGSYEQY,TRBJ2-7,TRBV7-2
ASSPRGSYNEQF,TRBJ2-1,TRBV5-4
ASSIDALLDYGYT,TRBJ1-2,TRBV19
ASSVRNEQF,TRBJ2-1,TRBV2
ASSAQTGTEAF,TRBJ1-1,TRBV7-6
ASSWGGRVNDEQY,TRBJ2-7,TRBV6-6
SVRRDFPDNEQF,TRBJ2-1,TRBV29-1
ASSFYPENYDTQY,TRBJ2-3,TRBV5-1
ASSLKGYEQY,TRBJ2-7,TRBV28
ASKEQGLNQPQH,TRBJ1-5,TRBV2
ASSFGTGGNTEAF,TRBJ1-1,TRBV7-8
ASSRTSGTLSSYNEQF,TRBJ2-1,TRBV2
ASSHRQGRLETQY,TRBJ2-5,TRBV13
ATLGVAEAF,TRBJ1-1,TRBV2
ASSFGKLF,TRBJ1-4,TRBV5-6
ASSPDSGGSYNEQF,TRBJ2-1,TRBV7-9
ASSEGTAYEQY,TRBJ2-7,TRBV2
ASRYSTGVTEAF,TRBJ1-1,TRBV27